This passage covers 27 T cell receptor beta chains from one sample sequenced in a study of esophageal squamous cell carcinoma under preoperative chemotherapy. TCRdb re-derived calls from the PCR reads in MiXCR, one entry per CDR3 protein. The data contain some 32,000 distinct CDR3 sequences, 40% to 60% of them seen just once; the ten biggest clones take up roughly 24%. Time point: after preoperative PTX-NDP chemotherapy. Sampling took place from a patient given preoperative chemotherapy. The receptor set was obtained from a human donor with esophageal squamous cell carcinoma. The donor label of this sample is uncertain.

CDR3 loop: CASSRTARGISPLHF. The CDR3 DNA follows: TGTGCCAGTAGTCGGACAGCGAGGGGAATATCACCCCTCCACTTT. This chain connects TRBV19 to TRBJ1-6; possibly TRBD1 for D (6 bases). This CDR3 comprises 15 residues. CDR1 and CDR2 (germline): LNHDA, SQIVND (reference sequence). V gave up 5 bases and J gave up 10 bases, with 18 bases separating them.

The CDR3 DNA reads as TGTGCCAGCAGTGACCTGAGCTACGAGCAGTACTTC. Its translation: CASSDLSYEQYF. The chain combines TRBV6-4 with TRBJ2-1; D ambiguous. The J call is in doubt because the DNA end fits TRBJ2-7 better. CDR3 length equals 12 residues. Germline V lookup: CDR1 MRHNA, CDR2 SNTAGT.

In the case of this clonotype: As the CDR3 is not closed by the conserved phenylalanine or tryptophan, this likely results from a read error. V and J are TRBV11-3 and TRBJ2-5, with no clear D. TRBJ2-1 explains the end of the DNA better; the J call may be wrong. Germline CDR1 SGHNT, CDR2 YENEEA. There are 13 residues in the CDR3. CDR3 sequence: CAGCAMGSETQFS. The CDR3, as DNA: TGTGCCGGCTGCGCTATGGGGTCAGAGACCCAGTTCTCG.

The chain has TRBV11-3 and TRBJ2-3, with D maybe TRBD2 (7 bases). The CDR3 is made up of 17 amino acids. Germline V gene data show CDR1 as SGHNT and CDR2 as YENEEA. The germline V and J ends were trimmed by 5 bases and 12 bases, with 30 bases remaining between them. The CDR3 nucleotides are TGTGCCAGCAGCGCGGGGGCCGGGGCCCGTAACCTAGAGACCCAGTATTTT. Translating gives CASSAGAGARNLETQYF.

CDR3 DNA: TGTGCCAGCAGTTACCTGGAGTCTAGCCGGGATACGCAGTATTTT. Encoded protein: CASSYLESSRDTQYF. V gene TRBV6-5 combines with J gene TRBJ2-3; the D gene is possibly TRBD2 (5 bases). V gave up 2 bases and J gave up 6 bases, with 15 bases separating them. CDR3 length equals 15 residues. The germline gives CDR1 MNHEY, CDR2 SVGAGI.

In this sample, this clonotype turned up a few times. V and J are TRBV5-8 and TRBJ2-1; D gene unclear. CDR1 and CDR2 from the germline V gene are SGHTS and YDEGEE. The CDR3 is 15 residues long. Trimming left V 5 bases short and J 0 bases short, with 12 bases between. The CDR3 reads CASSPPSSSYNEQFF. CDR3 sequence (DNA): TGTGCCAGCAGTCCCCCCTCGAGCTCCTACAATGAGCAGTTCTTC.

This clonotype was seen once. The chain couples TRBV5-1 to TRBJ2-5, with TRBD1 matching over 7 bases. Trimming at V came to 4 bases and at J to 11 bases, leaving 8 bases not matched to a gene. CDR1 is SGHRS, CDR2 YFSETQ, per germline. This CDR3 is 12 amino acids long. The chain's CDR3 is CASSVRQGEQYF. CDR3 sequence (DNA): TGCGCCAGCAGCGTACGACAGGGAGAGCAGTACTTC.

CDR3 bases: TGTGCCAGCAGCGGCCTCCAGGCGGTGAACACAGGGGCGCAGTATTTT. It specifies CASSGLQAVNTGAQYF. The chain joins TRBV7-8 to TRBJ2-3; 7 bases align to TRBD1. The CDR3 contains 16 residues. CDR1 is SGHVS, CDR2 FQNEAQ, per germline. Trimming removed 5 bases from V and 10 bases from J; junction bases left unmatched: 18.

In this sample, this clonotype turned up many times. The chain uses TRBV6-5 and TRBJ2-3; D not resolved. The CDR3 totals 14 residues. Germline assignment: CDR1 MNHEY and CDR2 SVGAGI. Between the trimmed V and J ends, which lost 0 bases and 6 bases, there was a span of 10 bases. The CDR3 spells CASSYSSSADTQYF. The CDR3 nucleotides read TGTGCCAGCAGTTACTCGAGTTCCGCCGATACGCAGTATTTT.

This clonotype is medium-sized. CDR3: CASSPGTGKQFF. CDR3 sequence (DNA): TGTGCCAGCAGCCCCGGGACAGGCAAGCAGTTCTTC. This chain uses TRBV27 with TRBJ2-1; the match to TRBD1 covers 8 bases. CDR3 length equals 12 residues. J was trimmed by 11 bases and V by 6 bases; bases with no gene match: 6. Germline V lookup: CDR1 MNHEY, CDR2 SMNVEV (reference sequence).

The table lists this clonotype with many counts. The chain combines TRBV5-1 with TRBJ2-3; 14 bases agree with TRBD2. Germline CDR1 SGHRS, CDR2 YFSETQ. The CDR3 extends over 17 amino acids. With V trimmed by 4 bases and J by 0 bases, 4 bases remained unmatched. Here the CDR3 DNA reads TGCGCCAGCAGCCGACTAGCGGGGGGGGGAAGCACAGATACGCAGTATTTT. It specifies CASSRLAGGGSTDTQYF.

On this clonotype: The junction shows a germline mismatch at one end, possibly a read error. The chain joins TRBV7-8 to TRBJ2-4; D might be TRBD2 (6 bases). The CDR3 runs to 16 residues. The germline V gene has CDR1 SGHVS and CDR2 FQNEAQ. The CDR3 reads CASRDPGRGAKNTQYF. Here the CDR3 DNA reads TGTGCCAGCCGCGACCCGGGGCGGGGAGCCAAAAACACTCAGTACTTC.

Concerning this clonotype itself: The missing conserved phenylalanine or tryptophan at the end of this CDR3 makes a read error likely. The chain combines TRBV7-9 with TRBJ2-5; TRBD2 might be the D (7 bases). Germline CDR1 SEHNR, CDR2 FQNEAQ (reference sequence). The CDR3 consists of 18 residues. The CDR3 nucleotides read TGTGCCAGCAGCTTAGCGCGTTTTGAGGGGGGGATCCAAGCGACCCAGTACTCG. It encodes CASSLARFEGGIQATQYS.

The chain combines TRBV7-3 with TRBJ2-4, with D tentatively TRBD1 or TRBD2 (5 bases each). The assigned J gene may be wrong: the sequence end matches TRBJ2-3 better. This CDR3 contains 17 residues. The germline gives CDR1 SGHTA, CDR2 FQGTGA. CDR3 DNA: TGTGCCAGCAGCCTCAACCCGGGGCTGTGGGCTGAAAACACTCAGTATTTT. Residues: CASSLNPGLWAENTQYF.

This clonotype was detected a few times. The chain uses TRBV11-3 and TRBJ2-1; D gene ambiguous. Trimming stripped 1 base from V and 1 base from J, with 14 bases between. Germline CDR1 and CDR2: SGHNT and YENEEA. The length of the CDR3 is 17 residues. Here the CDR3 reads CASSLGSPVSSYNEQFF. CDR3 DNA: TGTGCCAGCAGCTTAGGAAGCCCCGTATCGTCCTACAATGAGCAGTTCTTC.

Relative to its sample, this clonotype is medium-sized. The chain employs TRBV7-6 and TRBJ2-3; 10 bases map to TRBD2. The CDR3 spans 18 residues. The J segment lost 1 base and the V segment lost 1 base, leaving 8 bases of the junction unmatched. CDR1 is SGHVS, CDR2 FNYEAQ, per germline. Here the CDR3 reads CASSLGRAGGPRTDTQYF. CDR3 nucleotide sequence: TGTGCCAGCAGCTTAGGTCGAGCGGGGGGGCCACGCACAGATACGCAGTATTTT.

At least ten counts were recorded for this clonotype. This chain joins TRBV5-4 and TRBJ2-7, with 11 bases fitting TRBD2. The CDR3 is 18 residues long. V was clipped by 0 bases and J by 0 bases; unmatched bases: 8. Germline V gene lookup returns CDR1 SGHNT and CDR2 YYREEE (reference sequence). CDR3 sequence reads: CASSLGLAGGFSSYEQYF. In DNA, the CDR3 is TGTGCCAGCAGCTTGGGGCTAGCGGGGGGATTTAGCTCCTACGAGCAGTACTTC.

Only a few counts were recorded for this clonotype. The chain employs TRBV7-8 and TRBJ2-4; the match to TRBD1 covers 12 bases. The germline CDR1 and CDR2 sequences are SGHVS and FQNEAQ. The V and J ends lost 5 bases and 7 bases, in that order; junction bases with no gene match: 9. The CDR3 covers 16 residues. The CDR3 here is CASSDRWDRGLNIQYF. Here the CDR3 DNA reads TGTGCCAGCAGCGATCGTTGGGACAGGGGGCTGAACATTCAGTACTTC.

A note on this clonotype: The CDR3 end shows no conserved phenylalanine or tryptophan, and so a read error is likely. The V gene is TRBV7-9, the J gene TRBJ2-5; D perhaps matches TRBD2 (7 bases). The J call could be wrong; TRBJ2-1 is a better fit for the DNA end. The CDR3 loop spans 18 amino acids. Germline CDR1 reads SEHNR; CDR2 reads FQNEAQ (reference sequence). In nucleotides, the CDR3 is TGTGCCAGCAGCTTAGCGCGTTTTGAGGGGGGGGTCCAAGAGACCCAGTTCTCG. It specifies CASSLARFEGGVQETQFS.

Turning to this clonotype: At one of its ends the junction is not consistent with the germline gene, which may arise from a read error. The rearrangement links TRBV12-3 or TRBV12-4 to TRBJ2-5; 9 positions match TRBD2. The CDR3 has 16 residues. The CDR3 sequence is CASRTTGGGDKDTQYF. The CDR3 nucleotides read TGTGCCAGCAGGACTACTGGCGGGGGGGACAAAGATACCCAGTACTTC.

The gene calls are TRBV6-1 and TRBJ2-3; the D gene is possibly TRBD2 (6 bases). The DNA end is more similar to TRBJ2-4, so the J call may be wrong. Germline V gene lookup returns CDR1 MNHNS and CDR2 SASEGT. The CDR3 spans 15 residues. CDR3 amino acids: CGRSPGRGATNTQYF. The CDR3 DNA sequence: TGTGGCCGCAGCCCGGGGCGGGGAGCGACAAATACTCAGTACTTC.

This clonotype was seen once. V gene TRBV18 combines with J gene TRBJ1-1; TRBD1 aligns across 8 bases. Germline V gene lookup returns CDR1 KGHSH and CDR2 LQKENI. This CDR3 spans 14 amino acids. The J segment lost 4 bases and the V segment lost 5 bases, leaving 6 bases of the junction unmatched. CDR3 loop: CASSAETGGTEAFF. CDR3 in DNA: TGTGCCAGCTCAGCCGAAACAGGGGGCACTGAAGCTTTCTTT.

V gene TRBV7-3 combines with J gene TRBJ2-1; a possible D gene is TRBD1 (6 bases). The end of the DNA fits TRBJ2-7 better, so the J call may be wrong. The germline V gene encodes CDR1 SGHTA and CDR2 FQGTGA. The CDR3 loop spans 18 amino acids. This chain's CDR3 is CASSPTPGGQGTANEQYF. CDR3 nucleotide sequence: TGTGCCAGCAGCCCCACCCCGGGTGGGCAGGGGACCGCCAATGAGCAGTACTTC.

The rearrangement uses TRBV12-3 or TRBV12-4 and TRBJ2-3; D tentatively reads TRBD1 or TRBD2 (6 bases each). The CDR3 has 16 residues. V was cut by 8 bases and J by 5 bases, with 23 bases left in between. The CDR3 DNA follows: TGTGCCAGCGGGGGGACTGGGGGCCGCGGCAAAGATACGCAGTATTTT. It codes for CASGGTGGRGKDTQYF.

Of note for this clonotype: The CDR3 does not end in the conserved phenylalanine or tryptophan, so this is likely a read error. It is unclear where the CDR3 begins or ends on the DNA, so no DNA is shown, and the CDR3 is as TCRdb lists it. This chain joins TRBV7-2 and TRBJ2-5; TRBD2 was called by the table and not checked on the DNA. A total of 16 residues make up the CDR3, ends included. Germline CDR1 reads SGHTA; CDR2 reads FQGNSA. CDR3: CASSSGRGARPATQHL.

This clonotype was seen repeatedly, ten times or more. A read error may be the cause here, since a much bigger clone is one base away. This chain joins TRBV11-1 and TRBJ2-5, with 12 positions matching TRBD2. With V trimmed by 2 bases and J by 11 bases, 6 bases remained unmatched. The CDR3 covers 14 residues. Germline CDR1 and CDR2: SGHAT and FQDESV (reference sequence). The CDR3 DNA reads TGTGCCAGCAGCTTACTAGCGGGGGGGAGTGAGCAGTACTTC. Amino acid sequence: CASSLLAGGSEQYF.

This sequence joins TRBV10-1 and TRBJ2-5; a weak D match, TRBD2 (7 bases). Between the trimmed V and J ends, which lost 1 base and 0 bases, there was a span of 12 bases. There are 16 residues in the CDR3. The germline gives CDR1 WNHNN, CDR2 SYGVQD (reference sequence). CDR3 nucleotides: TGCGCCAGCAGTGAGTTTAGGGGGACTAACCAAGAGACCCAGTACTTC. The encoded protein is CASSEFRGTNQETQYF.